The entry below describes one T cell receptor beta chain. This sample stems from a study of blood T cell repertoires in COVID-19. The CDR3 length is 13 residues. Trimming pared 5 bases from V and 8 bases from J, leaving 15 bases between. Only in-frame clones appear in the TCRdb table, and some are missing; sequencing was by immunoSEQ multiplex PCR. The sample yields a few hundred thousand clones, approximately 81% seen once. This chain joins TRBV12-3 or TRBV12-4 and TRBJ1-2, with TRBD1 as a possible D gene (6 bases). Sequencing used peripheral blood. The source of this sequence is a woman aged 18-29 years with acute or convalescent COVID-19. Here the CDR3 reads CASSPSTGMGYTF. In DNA form, the CDR3 reads TGTGCCAGCAGTCCCTCAACAGGGATGGGCTACACCTTC.